Presented here are 21 T cell receptor beta chains from one specimen sequenced in a study of blood T cell repertoires in COVID-19. The repertoire was sequenced with immunoSEQ multiplex PCR; TCRdb's copy has only in-frame clones and lacks some. The data hold approximately 320,000 clones, with roughly 86% observed a single time. Sequencing input: PBMCs or T cells enriched from blood (not recorded which). These TCRs come from a woman aged 18-30 years who had recovered from COVID-19.

This chain uses TRBV4-1 with TRBJ2-7, with D unclear. This CDR3 region has 14 residues. Germline loops: CDR1 MGHRA, CDR2 YSYEKL. V lost 1 base and J 2 bases, leaving 9 bases between the germline ends. For the CDR3, the DNA is TGCGCCAGCAGCCAAGTTAACCGAGCCTACGAGCAGTACTTC. Residues: CASSQVNRAYEQYF.

The CDR3 protein is CASSLDSSGNTIYF. The CDR3 coding sequence is TGTGCCAGCAGCTTGGACAGCTCTGGAAACACCATATATTTT. This chain connects TRBV3-1 (or the pseudogene TRBV3-2) to TRBJ1-3, with D maybe TRBD1 (6 bases). From germline, CDR1 is LGHDT and CDR2 YNNKEL (reference sequence). This CDR3 comprises 14 residues. V lost 5 bases, J lost 0 bases, and 8 bases lay in between.

V is TRBV29-1 and J is TRBJ1-1; no clear D gene. This CDR3 comprises 14 residues. Germline CDR1 and CDR2: SQVTM and ANQGSEA. V gave up 5 bases and J gave up 1 base, with 14 bases separating them. The CDR3 sequence is CSVSVYRENTEAFF. CDR3 nucleotides: TGCAGCGTTAGTGTGTACCGGGAGAACACTGAAGCTTTCTTT.

This chain uses TRBV10-3 with TRBJ1-1; TRBD1 matches 12 bases. Germline V gene data show CDR1 as ENHRY and CDR2 as SYGVKD. The CDR3 extends over 17 amino acids. J gave up 4 bases and V 6 bases, and 12 bases lay outside the gene matches. CDR3 sequence (DNA): TGTGCCATCAGAATTGGGACAGGGGGCTCGGGGAGCACTGAAGCTTTCTTT. This encodes CAIRIGTGGSGSTEAFF.

The genes are TRBV2 and TRBJ1-1, with 9 bases fitting TRBD1. Germline values: CDR1 SNHLY, CDR2 FYNNEI. Trimming cost V 6 bases and J 2 bases; bases outside gene matches: 10. CDR3 length: 16 residues. The CDR3 sequence is CASRQTGGKLNTEAFF. In DNA form, the CDR3 reads TGTGCCAGCAGACAAACAGGGGGCAAGTTAAACACTGAAGCTTTCTTT.

The CDR3 region is CASSNRPPGTGFQPQHF. Here the CDR3 DNA reads TGTGCCAGTAGTAACCGACCTCCCGGGACAGGGTTTCAGCCCCAGCATTTT. J is TRBJ1-5 and V is TRBV19, with 9 bases that match TRBD1. The trim removed 4 bases at V and 6 bases at J, leaving 13 bases unmatched. The germline V gene encodes CDR1 LNHDA and CDR2 SQIVND (reference sequence). The CDR3 loop spans 17 amino acids.

V usage is TRBV6-2 or TRBV6-3 and J usage is TRBJ2-5, with 14 positions matching TRBD2. CDR1 is MNHEY, CDR2 SVGEGT, per germline. This CDR3 spans 15 amino acids. The ends lost 5 bases at V and 4 bases at J; junction bases unmatched: 3. CDR3 in amino acids: CASSIGLAGGETQYF. CDR3 bases: TGTGCCAGCAGTATAGGACTAGCGGGAGGAGAGACCCAGTACTTC.

V gene TRBV19 combines with J gene TRBJ1-1, with 10 bases lining up with TRBD1. V was pared by 4 bases and J by 5 bases, with 7 bases of the junction left unmatched. Per germline, CDR1 LNHDA and CDR2 SQIVND (reference sequence). The CDR3 length is 15 residues. The CDR3 nucleotides are TGTGCCAGTAGTAAAGGGACAGGGGCGGGAACTGAAGCTTTCTTT. Translation gives CASSKGTGAGTEAFF.

This chain uses TRBV18 with TRBJ2-2, with 11 nucleotides matching TRBD2. V lost 6 bases, J lost 0 bases, and 6 bases stayed unmatched. The germline V gene encodes CDR1 KGHSH and CDR2 LQKENI. This CDR3 is 17 amino acids long. CDR3 DNA sequence: TGTGCCAGCTCTCGGGGGACTAGCGGACCGAACACCGGGGAGCTGTTTTTT. Encoded protein: CASSRGTSGPNTGELFF.

The chain employs TRBV9 and TRBJ2-5, with 7 positions matching TRBD2. The CDR3 totals 15 residues. The ends lost 4 bases at V and 5 bases at J; junction bases unmatched: 11. Germline CDR1 reads SGDLS; CDR2 reads YYNGEE. CDR3: CASSWGGALGETQYF. Written as DNA, the CDR3 is TGTGCCAGCAGCTGGGGGGGAGCCTTAGGGGAGACCCAGTACTTC.

This sequence joins TRBV7-2 and TRBJ2-5, with 8 bases that match TRBD1. Germline V gives CDR1 SGHTA, CDR2 FQGNSA. This CDR3 comprises 14 residues. Trimming removed 5 bases from V and 1 base from J; junction bases left unmatched: 3. The CDR3 reads CASSAGTGQETQYF. The CDR3 DNA follows: TGTGCCAGCAGCGCAGGGACAGGCCAAGAGACCCAGTACTTC.

This sequence joins TRBV3-1 (or the pseudogene TRBV3-2) and TRBJ1-2; the D is unclear. The CDR3 is 14 residues long. The germline gives CDR1 LGHDT, CDR2 YNNKEL (reference sequence). V lost 3 bases to trimming and J lost 0 bases, with 8 bases between them. The CDR3 nucleotides are TGTGCCAGCAGCCAGTGGAGGTCTAACTATGGCTACACCTTC. The encoded protein is CASSQWRSNYGYTF.

The genes are TRBV5-1 and TRBJ1-4, with a weak D call TRBD1 (6 bases). CDR3 size: 14 residues. V was clipped by 10 bases and J by 4 bases, with 17 bases between them. CDR1 and CDR2 from the germline V gene are SGHRS and YFSETQ. CDR3: CASGGGPGNEKLFF. The CDR3 region has the DNA TGCGCCTCCGGGGGGGGGCCCGGTAATGAAAAACTGTTTTTT.

The chain employs TRBV19 and TRBJ1-2, with a possible D match to TRBD1 (5 bases). CDR3 size: 16 residues. V lost 3 bases, J lost 0 bases, and 14 bases lay in between. CDR1 is LNHDA, CDR2 SQIVND, per germline (reference sequence). The DNA for the CDR3 is TGTGCCAGTAGTATTCTGAGGAGGGGAACTAACTATGGCTACACCTTC. Its translation: CASSILRRGTNYGYTF.

The rearrangement uses TRBV27 and TRBJ2-1; the D gene is possibly TRBD2 (5 bases). This CDR3 contains 14 residues. Germline CDR1 is MNHEY and CDR2 is SMNVEV (reference sequence). V was clipped by 4 bases and J by 7 bases, with 14 bases between them. CDR3 region: CASSSPTRANEQFF. CDR3 sequence (DNA): TGTGCCAGCAGTTCCCCTACTAGGGCGAATGAGCAGTTCTTC.

CDR3 coding DNA: TGTGCCAGCAGCCTTTTCGTCAGGCAGGGGAGTCGTTCACCCCTCCACTTT. Amino acid sequence: CASSLFVRQGSRSPLHF. V gene TRBV5-6 combines with J gene TRBJ1-6; possibly TRBD1 for D (6 bases). The germline CDR1 and CDR2 sequences are SGHDT and YYEEEE. This CDR3 comprises 17 residues. Trimming left V 4 bases short and J 9 bases short, with 23 bases between.

This rearrangement joins TRBV3-1 (or the pseudogene TRBV3-2) to TRBJ1-1; a weak D match, TRBD1 (6 bases). Trimming shortened V by 5 bases and J by 0 bases, and 16 bases separated the two germline ends. Germline V CDR1 and CDR2: LGHDT, YNNKEL (reference sequence). The CDR3 sequence is 16 residues long. The CDR3 loop reads CASSLIQGPLNTEAFF. The CDR3, as DNA: TGTGCCAGCAGCTTAATCCAGGGGCCTTTGAACACTGAAGCTTTCTTT.

The rearrangement uses TRBV4-3 and TRBJ1-2; no clear D gene. There are 16 residues in the CDR3. V dropped 0 bases and J dropped 5 bases, with 16 bases sitting between them. Germline lookup yields CDR1 LGHNA and CDR2 YSLEER. CDR3 loop: CASSQEGGSYGYGYTF. The CDR3 DNA sequence: TGCGCCAGCAGCCAAGAAGGAGGGTCTTATGGGTATGGCTACACCTTC.

This chain joins TRBV5-6 and TRBJ2-7, with 11 positions matching TRBD2. The CDR3 sequence is 16 residues long. Germline V lookup: CDR1 SGHDT, CDR2 YYEEEE. V lost 5 bases and J lost 2; bases outside the gene matches: 9. CDR3 sequence reads: CASRPGSGGAAYEQYF. CDR3 nucleotides: TGTGCCAGCAGGCCCGGTAGCGGGGGGGCAGCCTACGAGCAGTACTTC. Supplemented by reference TRBV5-6 and TRBJ2-7, the full variable domain reads DAGVTQSPTHLIKTRGQQVTLRCSPKSGHDTVSWYQQALGQGPQFIFQYYEEEERQRGNFPDRFSGHQFPNYSSELNVNALLLGDSALYLCASRPGSGGAAYEQYFGPGTRLTVT.

The chain recombines TRBV24-1 with TRBJ1-2, with 8 nucleotides matching TRBD1. V was clipped by 1 base and J by 8 bases; unmatched bases: 2. Germline V gene lookup returns CDR1 KGHDR and CDR2 SFDVKD. The CDR3 totals 13 residues. CDR3 bases: TGTGCCACCAGTGATTTCAGGGGGCAGGGCTACACCTTC. Translation: CATSDFRGQGYTF.

This clone was seen only a few times. Other nucleotide sequences from this sample produce the same CDR3. The gene calls are TRBV20-1 and TRBJ1-2; D is unresolved. The CDR3 length is 11 residues. Between the trimmed V and J ends, which lost 5 bases and 7 bases, there was a span of 11 bases. Germline loops: CDR1 DFQATT, CDR2 SNEGSKA (reference sequence). The CDR3 DNA follows: TGCAGTGCTGGAACAGAGGGTGGCTACACCTTC. Its protein product is CSAGTEGGYTF.